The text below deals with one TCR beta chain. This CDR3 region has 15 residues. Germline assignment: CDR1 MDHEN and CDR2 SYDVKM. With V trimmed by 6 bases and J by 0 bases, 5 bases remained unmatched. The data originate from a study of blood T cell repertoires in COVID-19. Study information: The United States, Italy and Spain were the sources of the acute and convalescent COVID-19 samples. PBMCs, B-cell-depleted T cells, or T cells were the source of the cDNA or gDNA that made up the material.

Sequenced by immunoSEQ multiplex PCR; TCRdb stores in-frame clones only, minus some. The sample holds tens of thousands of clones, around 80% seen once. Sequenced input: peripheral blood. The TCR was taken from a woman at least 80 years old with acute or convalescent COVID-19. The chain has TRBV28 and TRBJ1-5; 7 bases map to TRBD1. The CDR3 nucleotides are TGTGCCAGCAGCCGGGACAGATATAGCAATCAGCCCCAGCATTTT. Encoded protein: CASSRDRYSNQPQHF.